These T cell receptor beta chains were read from a single sample in a study of T cells after yellow fever vaccination. One entry per CDR3 protein, called by TCRdb with MiXCR from the 5' RACE reads. Seen here are about 220,000 distinct CDR3 sequences, about 3% observed once, and the top ten hold roughly 3.2%. The sequencing here drew on CD4+ T cells sorted from PBMCs, taken 10 days after the yellow fever booster vaccination. These receptors were obtained from a man aged 18-30 years who received the YFV17D yellow fever vaccine. Each CDR3 is given with its conserved first and last residue. D genes are given only for firm matches. For some rows the clone size is stated as once, few or many, or as a class when expanded; others skip it.

>TRBV19|few|TRBJ2-3|.
TGTGCCAGTAAATGGGACGCGACAGATACGCAGTATTTT
CASKWDATDTQYF
>TRBV29-1|many|TRBJ2-1|.
TGCAGCGTTGAACGGCCCGCTGAGCAGTTCTTC
CSVERPAEQFF
>TRBV24-1|many|TRBJ1-2|.
TGTGCCACCAGTGATTCAGGGTTCGGTGGCTACACCTTC
CATSDSGFGGYTF
>TRBV11-3|.|TRBJ2-1|.
TGTGCCAGCAGCCGCCGGGGAGGTGAGCAGTTCTTC
CASSRRGGEQFF
>TRBV21-1|few|TRBJ1-2|.
TGTGCCAGCAGCCAGCAGGGTACATTCTATGGCTACACCTTC
CASSQQGTFYGYTF
>TRBV5-1|many|TRBJ2-5|TRBD2
TGCGCCAGCAGCTTGACTACTAGCGGGAAAGAGACCCAGTACTTC
CASSLTTSGKETQYF
>TRBV20-1|few|TRBJ1-1|.
TGCAGTGCTAGAGGTCCGGGGGAGAAAGCTTTCTTT
CSARGPGEKAFF
>TRBV7-8|many|TRBJ2-3|TRBD1
TGTGCCAGCAGCTCCGGGACAGGGGCCGATACGCAGTATTTT
CASSSGTGADTQYF
>TRBV5-1|many|TRBJ2-1|.
TGCGCCAGCAGGAGGGGCCCGACCAGCGAGCAGTTCTTC
CASRRGPTSEQFF
>TRBV5-4|.|TRBJ2-1|TRBD1
TGTGCCAGCAGCTTGGGGGTCGGGCAGGGGGCTTATGAGCAGTTCTTC
CASSLGVGQGAYEQFF
>TRBV24-1|many|TRBJ2-3|.
TGTGCCACCGGCGGGAACACAGATACGCAGTATTTT
CATGGNTDTQYF
>TRBV10-3|many|TRBJ2-3|.
TGTGCCATCAGTGAGGGTCCCACAGATACGCAGTATTTT
CAISEGPTDTQYF
>TRBV6-6|many|TRBJ2-1|TRBD2
TGTGCCAGCAGCGACCCGGCGGGGGGGCCGGGCAATGAGCAGTTCTTC
CASSDPAGGPGNEQFF
>TRBV5-6|many|TRBJ1-1|.
TGTGCCAGCAGCCCTTGGCCGGCAGGGCAGACTTTCGAAGCTTTCTTT
CASSPWPAGQTFEAFF
>TRBV6-5|few|TRBJ1-1|.
TGTGCCAGCAGTTACCTCACGATGAACACTGAAGCTTTCTTT
CASSYLTMNTEAFF
>TRBV6-2/TRBV6-3|many|TRBJ2-5|TRBD2
TGTGCCAGCAGTTACCCTAGCGGGGGCGAAGAGACCCAGTACTTC
CASSYPSGGEETQYF
>TRBV4-1|few|TRBJ2-3|.
TGCGCCAGCAGCCAAGTACAGTCAGCCGATACGCAGTATTTT
CASSQVQSADTQYF
>TRBV7-2|few|TRBJ1-3|.
TGTGCCAGCAGCTTAGAGCGTTCGGGTTTGGGAAACACCATATATTTT
CASSLERSGLGNTIYF
>TRBV20-1|few|TRBJ2-4|.
TGCAGTGTAGATGGATTAGCCAAAAACATTCAGTACTTC
CSVDGLAKNIQYF
>TRBV20-1|.|TRBJ1-2|.
TGCAGTGCTAGTAGGGGAGCTGATGGCTACACCTTC
CSASRGADGYTF
>TRBV5-6|few|TRBJ1-1|TRBD1
TGTGCCAGCAGCCGCCGGACAGGGCACACTGAAGCTTTCTTT
CASSRRTGHTEAFF
>TRBV11-2|.|TRBJ1-2|.
TGTGCCAGCAGCTTAGCTAGGGAATATGGCTACACCTTC
CASSLAREYGYTF
>TRBV12-3/TRBV12-4|many|TRBJ1-4|.
TGTGCCAGCAGTTTTTCGGTAGTGGAGGAAAAACTGTTTTTT
CASSFSVVEEKLFF
>TRBV19|few|TRBJ2-3|.
TGTGCCAGTAGTATATTTACGGCCGCAGGTCCTTGGTATTTT
CASSIFTAAGPWYF
>TRBV7-2|few|TRBJ2-1|.
TGTGCCAGCAGAGGGACATGGGGCTACAATGAGCAGTTCTTC
CASRGTWGYNEQFF
>TRBV5-1|.|TRBJ2-3|.
TGCGCCAGCAGCTGGGCTCCTGGTAACACAGATACGCAGTATTTT
CASSWAPGNTDTQYF